Each of the 3 T cell receptor beta chains below was sequenced from the same sample in a study of post-analysis software for immune sequencing data. Points from the study as a whole: TRBV segments more frequent in patients than in controls numbered five and included TRBV5-6, TRBV5-1 and TRBV20-1.

No antigen has been assigned to these receptors. TCR beta cDNA libraries had unique molecular identifiers. In TCRdb, the PCR reads were re-called with MiXCR into one record per CDR3 protein. The sample consists of 750,000 to 900,000 distinct CDR3 sequences, approximately 44% of them appearing once. Sequencing was carried out using blood. Source of these receptors: a girl between 10 and 17 years old with multiple sclerosis.

On this clonotype itself: An end of the junction differs from the germline gene, which may be a read error. CDR3 protein: CATGRSGDYGRPSSYEQYF. CDR3 coding DNA: TGTGCCACCGGCAGGTCAGGGGACTACGGACGGCCTTCATCCTACGAGCAGTACTTC. J is TRBJ2-7 and V is TRBV15, with TRBD2 as a possible D gene (7 bases). The germline V gene encodes CDR1 LNHNV and CDR2 YYDKDF (reference sequence). The CDR3 covers 19 residues.

This clonotype was counted once. This chain joins TRBV28 and TRBJ2-7; D perhaps matches TRBD2 (7 bases). Looked up from germline, CDR1 is MDHEN and CDR2 is SYDVKM. The CDR3 totals 15 residues. The V and J ends lost 3 bases and 3 bases respectively, with 15 bases between them. CDR3 sequence reads: CASSLRGGKYYEQYF. For the CDR3, the DNA is TGTGCCAGCAGTTTGAGGGGGGGAAAGTACTACGAGCAGTACTTC.

In the case of this clonotype: Sequence at one end of the junction differs from germline and may be a read error. This chain links TRBV7-8 with TRBJ1-5; maybe TRBD1 (5 bases). The length of the CDR3 is 19 residues. CDR1 SGHVS and CDR2 FQNEAQ come from the germline V gene. CDR3 DNA: TGTGCCAGCAGCGGACCCCGGGTCTCAGGGCTTATGTATGATCAGCTCCAGCATTTT. Its protein product is CASSGPRVSGLMYDQLQHF.